The 8 T cell receptor beta chains listed next were all sequenced from one sample in a study of cytomegalovirus exposure and HLA in healthy donors. The PCR was carried out with 60 Vbeta primers and 13 Jbeta primers. The repertoire was sequenced with immunoSEQ multiplex PCR; TCRdb's copy has only in-frame clones and lacks some. The listing records about 160,000 clones. Sequenced material: PBMCs. All receptors derive from a woman aged 50 to 60 in good health and CMV-seronegative.

The chain uses TRBV28 and TRBJ2-2, with TRBD2 matching 8 bases. V was clipped by 8 bases and J by 6 bases; unmatched bases: 8. Germline-derived CDR1 and CDR2 are MDHEN and SYDVKM. CDR3 length equals 14 residues. DNA for the CDR3: TGTGCCAGCTACGGACTAGCCTCCCCCGGGGAGCTGTTTTTT. Encoded protein: CASYGLASPGELFF.

The rearrangement links TRBV5-6 to TRBJ1-1; no definite D call. Trimming shortened V by 0 bases and J by 5 bases, and 5 bases separated the two germline ends. The length of the CDR3 is 12 residues. The germline gives CDR1 SGHDT, CDR2 YYEEEE. The CDR3 DNA follows: TGTGCCAGCAGCTTGGGGAGTACTGAAGCTTTCTTT. Its protein product is CASSLGSTEAFF.

The J gene is TRBJ2-7, the V gene TRBV2; the match to TRBD1 covers 10 bases. The V and J ends lost 6 bases and 3 bases, in that order; junction bases with no gene match: 2. Germline values: CDR1 SNHLY, CDR2 FYNNEI. This CDR3 spans 13 amino acids. For the CDR3, the DNA is TGTGCCAGCAGGCGGACAGGGGGCTACGAGCAGTACTTC. Its protein product is CASRRTGGYEQYF.

V and J are TRBV9 and TRBJ1-5; D is unclear. CDR3 size: 15 residues. V was trimmed by 2 bases and J by 1 base, leaving 10 bases between them. Germline V CDR1 and CDR2: SGDLS, YYNGEE. The CDR3 region is CASSVSQYSNQPQHF. As DNA, the CDR3 is TGTGCCAGCAGCGTCAGTCAATACAGCAATCAGCCCCAGCATTTT. Complete variable domain (other parts from reference TRBV9 and TRBJ1-5): DSGVTQTPKHLITATGQRVTLRCSPRSGDLSVYWYQQSLDQGLQFLIQYYNGEERAKGNILERFSAQQFPDLHSELNLSSLELGDSALYFCASSVSQYSNQPQHFGDGTRLSIL.

This sequence joins TRBV5-1 and TRBJ2-5, with D perhaps matching TRBD2 (5 bases). Trimming shortened V by 8 bases and J by 2 bases, and 10 bases separated the two germline ends. The germline gives CDR1 SGHRS, CDR2 YFSETQ. CDR3 length: 12 residues. CDR3 nucleotides: TGCGCCAGTCAGGCGGGTCAAGAGACCCAGTACTTC. As protein: CASQAGQETQYF.

The chain is built from TRBV6-5 and TRBJ1-1; the D is unclear. The length of the CDR3 is 14 residues. The V gene's germline CDR1 is MNHEY and CDR2 SVGAGI. Trimming cost V 7 bases and J 1 base, with 13 bases left between them. CDR3 nucleotides: TGTGCCAGCAACATGGGCCGCCGGAACACTGAAGCTTTCTTT. It yields the protein CASNMGRRNTEAFF.

This chain uses TRBV18 with TRBJ1-1, with D uncertain. The V gene's germline CDR1 is KGHSH and CDR2 LQKENI. The V end was cut by 2 bases, the J end by 1 base, with 11 bases between. CDR3 length: 15 residues. CDR3 nucleotides: TGTGCCAGCTCACCAAGTAGACACACGAACACTGAAGCTTTCTTT. Amino acids: CASSPSRHTNTEAFF.

The chain employs TRBV2 and TRBJ2-5; 8 bases align to TRBD1. Germline V gene lookup returns CDR1 SNHLY and CDR2 FYNNEI. This CDR3 contains 11 residues. V dropped 8 bases and J dropped 4; count of bases not matched to a gene: 0. The CDR3 reads CASGQGETQYF. The CDR3 nucleotides read TGTGCCAGCGGACAGGGAGAGACCCAGTACTTC.